This section outlines one T cell receptor beta chain sequence together with its context. Authors' methods: Using reference gene primer amplification, nucleated cell counts were estimated. Some clones are missing from TCRdb's copy, which holds only in-frame ones; the method was immunoSEQ multiplex PCR. V and J calls and clone size are copied from that table; D and trimming were computed from the DNA. This sample has about 89,000 clones, with 80% found just once. These data belong to a study of blood T cell repertoires in COVID-19. On the study more broadly: The samples span acute and convalescent COVID-19 from the United States, Italy and Spain. In each case, the material was cDNA or gDNA derived from T cells, B-cell-depleted T cells, or PBMCs.

In germline, CDR1 is SNHLY, CDR2 FYNNEI. Unmatched junction bases numbered 0, after V lost 4 bases and J lost 7 bases. This CDR3 has 12 residues. The chain joins TRBV2 to TRBJ1-4; 7 bases line up with TRBD1. This TCR was recovered from a woman older than 75 with acute or convalescent COVID-19. Sequenced: peripheral blood. The CDR3 nucleotides read TGTGCCAGCAGTGGACAGGGTGAAAAACTGTTTTTT. Translation: CASSGQGEKLFF. The full variable domain, with the rest looked up from reference TRBV2 and TRBJ1-4, is EPEVTQTPSHQVTQMGQEVILRCVPISNHLYFYWYRQILGQKVEFLVSFYNNEISEKSEIFDDQFSVERPDGSNFTLKIRSTKLEDSAMYFCASSGQGEKLFFGSGTQLSVL.